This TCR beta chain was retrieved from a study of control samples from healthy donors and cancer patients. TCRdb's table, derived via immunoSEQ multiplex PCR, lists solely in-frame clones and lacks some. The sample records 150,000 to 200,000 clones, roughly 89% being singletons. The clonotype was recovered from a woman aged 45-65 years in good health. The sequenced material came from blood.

CDR3 in DNA: TGTGCCAGCAGCCCCACAGGGGGCGCGGTAGATACGCAGTATTTT. This gives the protein CASSPTGGAVDTQYF. This chain joins TRBV5-4 and TRBJ2-3; 9 nucleotides align to TRBD1. Germline V gene sequence: CDR1 SGHNT, CDR2 YYREEE (reference sequence). This CDR3 contains 15 residues. V lost 4 bases and J lost 5; bases outside the gene matches: 8.